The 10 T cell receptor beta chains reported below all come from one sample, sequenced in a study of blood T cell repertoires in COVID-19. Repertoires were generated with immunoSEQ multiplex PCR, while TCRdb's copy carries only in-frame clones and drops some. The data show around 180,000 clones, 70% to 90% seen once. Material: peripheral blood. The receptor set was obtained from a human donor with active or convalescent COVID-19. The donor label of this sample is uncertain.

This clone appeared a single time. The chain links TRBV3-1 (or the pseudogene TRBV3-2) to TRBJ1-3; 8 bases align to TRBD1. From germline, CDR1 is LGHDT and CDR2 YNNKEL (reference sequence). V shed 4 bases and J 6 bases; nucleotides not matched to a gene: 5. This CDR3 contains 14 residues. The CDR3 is CASSPRQGKNTIYF. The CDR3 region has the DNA TGTGCCAGCAGCCCCCGACAGGGGAAAAACACCATATATTTT.

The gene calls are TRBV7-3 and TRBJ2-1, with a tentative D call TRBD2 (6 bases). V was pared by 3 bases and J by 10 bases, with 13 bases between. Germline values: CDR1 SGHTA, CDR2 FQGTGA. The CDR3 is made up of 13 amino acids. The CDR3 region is CASSLGGEGEQFF. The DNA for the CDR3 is TGTGCCAGCAGCTTGGGAGGTGAGGGAGAGCAGTTCTTC.

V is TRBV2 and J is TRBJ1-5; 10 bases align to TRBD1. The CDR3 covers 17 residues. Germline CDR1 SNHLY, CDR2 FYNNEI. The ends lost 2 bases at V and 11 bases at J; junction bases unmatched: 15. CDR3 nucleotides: TGTGCCAGCAGTGAAAGGTCTTTGGACAGGGGGAATTGGTCCCAGCATTTT. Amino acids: CASSERSLDRGNWSQHF.

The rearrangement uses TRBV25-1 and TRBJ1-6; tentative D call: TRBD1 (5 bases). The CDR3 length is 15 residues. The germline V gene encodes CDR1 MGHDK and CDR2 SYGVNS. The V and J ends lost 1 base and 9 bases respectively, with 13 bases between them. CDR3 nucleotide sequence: TGTGCCAGCAGTGAATTGGGGCAGGGAGGTTCACCCCTCCACTTT. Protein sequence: CASSELGQGGSPLHF.

CDR3 in DNA: TGTGCCAGCAGCGTAGCGCAGGGGAGTTACGAGCAGTACTTC. It translates to CASSVAQGSYEQYF. The rearrangement joins TRBV9 to TRBJ2-7, with a possible D match to TRBD1 (6 bases). CDR1 and CDR2 (germline): SGDLS, YYNGEE. The V and J ends lost 0 bases and 4 bases respectively, with 11 bases between them. This CDR3 spans 14 amino acids.

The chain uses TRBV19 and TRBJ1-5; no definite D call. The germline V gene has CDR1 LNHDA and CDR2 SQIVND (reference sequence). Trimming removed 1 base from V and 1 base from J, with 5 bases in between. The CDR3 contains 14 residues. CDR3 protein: CASSIVRSNQPQHF. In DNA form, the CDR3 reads TGTGCCAGTAGTATAGTGCGGAGCAATCAGCCCCAGCATTTT. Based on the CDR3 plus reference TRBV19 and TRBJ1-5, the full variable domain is DGGITQSPKYLFRKEGQNVTLSCEQNLNHDAMYWYRQDPGQGLRLIYYSQIVNDFQKGDIAEGYSVSREKKESFPLTVTSAQKNPTAFYLCASSIVRSNQPQHFGDGTRLSIL.

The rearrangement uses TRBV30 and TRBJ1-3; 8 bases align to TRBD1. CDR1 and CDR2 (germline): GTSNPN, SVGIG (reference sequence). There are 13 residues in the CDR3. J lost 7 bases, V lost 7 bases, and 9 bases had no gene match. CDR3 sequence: CAFDRGRVNTIYF. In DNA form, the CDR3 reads TGTGCCTTTGACAGGGGACGCGTGAACACCATATATTTT.

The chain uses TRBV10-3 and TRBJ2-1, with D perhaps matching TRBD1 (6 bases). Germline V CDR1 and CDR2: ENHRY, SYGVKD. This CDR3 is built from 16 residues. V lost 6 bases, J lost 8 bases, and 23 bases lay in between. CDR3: CAISLAGVGQGDEQFF. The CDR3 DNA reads TGTGCCATCAGCTTAGCAGGGGTTGGGCAGGGCGATGAGCAGTTCTTC.

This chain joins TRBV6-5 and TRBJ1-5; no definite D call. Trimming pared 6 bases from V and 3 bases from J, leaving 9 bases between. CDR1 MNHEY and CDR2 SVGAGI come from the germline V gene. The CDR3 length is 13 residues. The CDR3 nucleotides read TGTGCCAGCAGGCGGGTAGCCAATCAGCCCCAGCATTTT. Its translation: CASRRVANQPQHF.

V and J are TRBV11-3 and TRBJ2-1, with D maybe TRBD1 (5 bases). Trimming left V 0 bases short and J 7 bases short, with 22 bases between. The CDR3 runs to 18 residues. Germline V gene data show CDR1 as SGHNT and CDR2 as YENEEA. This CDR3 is CASSLEIAPERTLNEQFF. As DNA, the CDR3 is TGTGCCAGCAGCTTAGAGATTGCTCCGGAGAGGACATTAAATGAGCAGTTCTTC.